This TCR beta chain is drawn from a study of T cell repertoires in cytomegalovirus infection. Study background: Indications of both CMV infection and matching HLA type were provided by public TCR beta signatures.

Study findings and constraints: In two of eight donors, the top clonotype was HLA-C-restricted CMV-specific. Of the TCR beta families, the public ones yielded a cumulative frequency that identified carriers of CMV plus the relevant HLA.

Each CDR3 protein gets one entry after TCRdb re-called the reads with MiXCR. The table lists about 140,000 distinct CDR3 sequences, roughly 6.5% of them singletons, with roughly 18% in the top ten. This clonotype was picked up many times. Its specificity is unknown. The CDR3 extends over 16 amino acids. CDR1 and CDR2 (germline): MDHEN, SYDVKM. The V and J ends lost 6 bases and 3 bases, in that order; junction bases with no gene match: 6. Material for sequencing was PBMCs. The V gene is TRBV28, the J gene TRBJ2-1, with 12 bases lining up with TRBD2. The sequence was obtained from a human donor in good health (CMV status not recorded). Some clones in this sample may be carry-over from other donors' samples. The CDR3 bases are TGTGCCAGCAGCCGCCTGACTAGCGGGGGCTACAATGAGCAGTTCTTC. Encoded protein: CASSRLTSGGYNEQFF.